The T cell receptor (beta chain) described here comes from a study of cytomegalovirus exposure and HLA in healthy donors. Study results and caveats: Earlier analysis looked at TCR beta V segments, and most were productive about 90% or about 30% of the time. Presence/absence analyses treated sequencing depth as roughly uniform across donors. Judged likely to be a sequencing artifact was a cluster of highly shared sequence variants. Cytomegalovirus status was reportedly diagnosed by the classifier with high specificity and sensitivity.

This PCR relied on a set of 60 Vbeta primers and 13 Jbeta primers. Sequencing used immunoSEQ multiplex PCR; TCRdb keeps in-frame clones, though not all of them. The sample includes about 180,000 clones, roughly four fifths of them seen just once. A word on this clone: The antigen is not known.

From germline, CDR1 is LGHNA and CDR2 YNFKEQ. This CDR3 is built from 16 residues. V was trimmed by 4 bases and J by 2 bases, leaving 17 bases between them. The chain has TRBV4-2 and TRBJ2-5, with D possibly being TRBD2 (7 bases). Sequenced: PBMCs. The TCR was taken from a woman in her late teens or twenties in good health and CMV-seropositive. The CDR3 loop is CASSRPEGGRQETQYF. The DNA for the CDR3 is TGTGCCAGCAGCCGACCGGAGGGGGGGAGGCAAGAGACCCAGTACTTC.